The 26 T cell receptor beta chains below all came from one sample that was sequenced in a study of CD8 T cells in ankylosing spondylitis. MiXCR, run by TCRdb on the 5' RACE reads, gives a single entry per CDR3 protein. The data hold 220,000 or so distinct CDR3 sequences, with 10% to 13% observed a single time. The specimen was blood, either unsorted or a sorted T cell fraction (not recorded which). Every receptor here comes from a male donor with ankylosing spondylitis or in good health (not recorded which).

This clonotype has a count of ten or more. The chain couples TRBV2 to TRBJ2-2; tentative D call: TRBD2 (5 bases). Trimming left V 1 base short and J 0 bases short, with 6 bases between. The length of the CDR3 is 15 residues. Germline V gene data show CDR1 as SNHLY and CDR2 as FYNNEI. The CDR3 bases are TGTGCCAGCAGTGAAGGGACTTCGAACACCGGGGAGCTGTTTTTT. Translated: CASSEGTSNTGELFF.

This sequence joins TRBV5-1 and TRBJ2-6; possible D gene TRBD1, 5 bases. V was cut by 5 bases and J by 3 bases, with 12 bases left in between. The CDR3 is made up of 15 amino acids. The germline CDR1 and CDR2 sequences are SGHRS and YFSETQ. The CDR3 DNA follows: TGCGCCAGCAGGTCAGGGTTATTTGGGGCCAACGTCCTGACTTTC. Its protein is CASRSGLFGANVLTF.

This clonotype appeared many times. CDR3 in amino acids: CSALTSGTKNYNEQFF. The CDR3, as DNA: TGCAGTGCCCTGACTTCCGGGACAAAAAATTACAATGAGCAGTTCTTC. The V and J genes are TRBV20-1 and TRBJ2-1; TRBD1 might be the D (6 bases). The V gene lost 6 bases and the J gene lost 4 bases, with 22 bases spanning the gap. The CDR3 totals 16 residues. Germline CDR1 and CDR2: DFQATT and SNEGSKA (reference sequence).

This clonotype was counted a few times. The J gene is TRBJ1-1, the V gene TRBV5-1; 9 bases agree with TRBD1. Germline V gene sequence: CDR1 SGHRS, CDR2 YFSETQ. The CDR3 spans 14 residues. V shed 4 bases, J shed 1 base, and the junction held 2 bases outside the gene matches. The CDR3 DNA reads TGCGCCAGCAGCACGGGACAGGGGAACACTGAAGCTTTCTTT. It encodes CASSTGQGNTEAFF.

There are many counts of this clonotype. The CDR3 DNA reads as TGTGCCAGCAGTTTGGGGCAGTACTCCTACGAGCAGTACTTC. It yields the protein CASSLGQYSYEQYF. This sequence joins TRBV12-3 or TRBV12-4 and TRBJ2-7; a weak D match, TRBD1 (5 bases). Trimming left V 3 bases short and J 0 bases short, with 9 bases between. The CDR3 runs 14 residues.

This clonotype was detected ten times or more. V is TRBV5-6 and J is TRBJ2-5, with 7 bases fitting TRBD1. The germline gives CDR1 SGHDT, CDR2 YYEEEE. This CDR3 is built from 14 residues. V lost 4 bases to trimming and J lost 3 bases; unmatched junction nucleotides: 6. The CDR3 DNA is TGTGCCAGCAGCCTGGTCGGACAGGAAGAGACCCAGTACTTC. This translates into CASSLVGQEETQYF.

This clonotype was seen ten or more times. This sequence joins TRBV7-2 and TRBJ2-5; the D gene is possibly TRBD1 (5 bases). This CDR3 is 14 amino acids long. The V gene lost 0 bases and the J gene lost 3 bases, with 8 bases spanning the gap. CDR1 SGHTA and CDR2 FQGNSA come from the germline V gene. The CDR3 DNA follows: TGTGCCAGCAGCTTAGCGGCCAGGGAAGAGACCCAGTACTTC. It encodes CASSLAAREETQYF.

This clonotype was observed at least ten times. V gene TRBV28 combines with J gene TRBJ1-2; possibly TRBD1 for D (6 bases). This CDR3 region has 13 residues. Trimming left V 2 bases short and J 8 bases short, with 12 bases between. Germline values: CDR1 MDHEN, CDR2 SYDVKM. The CDR3 DNA sequence: TGTGCCAGCAGTTTACTGGGGGCAAGGGGCTACACCTTC. Amino acids: CASSLLGARGYTF.

This clonotype turned up a few times. The chain uses TRBV6-1 and TRBJ2-5, with TRBD2 as a possible D gene (5 bases). V was clipped by 10 bases and J by 2 bases, with 14 bases between them. This CDR3 comprises 13 residues. Looked up from germline, CDR1 is MNHNS and CDR2 is SASEGT. The CDR3 nucleotides are TGTGCCACCTCTCCTCCGGGACAAGAGACCCAGTACTTC. It yields the protein CATSPPGQETQYF.

This clonotype has just a few counts. The chain carries TRBV7-9 and TRBJ2-7, with 8 bases fitting TRBD1. Germline V CDR1 and CDR2: SEHNR, FQNEAQ (reference sequence). V shed 7 bases, J shed 5 bases, and the junction held 10 bases outside the gene matches. The CDR3 totals 14 residues. This CDR3 reads CASTNQGARDEQYF. For the CDR3, the DNA is TGTGCCAGCACCAACCAGGGGGCCAGGGACGAGCAGTACTTC.

This clonotype was recorded at least ten times. The chain uses TRBV18 and TRBJ1-1; the D gene is possibly TRBD1 (6 bases). The germline CDR1 and CDR2 sequences are KGHSH and LQKENI. The CDR3 has 14 residues. Trimming stripped 3 bases from V and 1 base from J, with 9 bases between. CDR3 protein: CASSPGQTNTEAFF. The CDR3 DNA follows: TGTGCCAGCTCACCGGGACAAACGAACACTGAAGCTTTCTTT. Full variable domain (rest looked up from reference TRBV18 and TRBJ1-1): NAGVMQNPRHLVRRRGQEARLRCSPMKGHSHVYWYRQLPEEGLKFMVYLQKENIIDESGMPKERFSAEFPKEGPSILRIQQVVRGDSAAYFCASSPGQTNTEAFFGQGTRLTVV.

CDR3 sequence reads: CSARDPRTSGATRGETQYF. DNA of the CDR3: TGCAGTGCTAGAGATCCCCGGACTAGCGGGGCGACGAGAGGGGAGACCCAGTACTTC. This chain joins TRBV20-1 and TRBJ2-5; 12 bases match TRBD2. The CDR3 sequence is 19 residues long. V dropped 0 bases and J dropped 5; count of bases not matched to a gene: 16. Germline values: CDR1 DFQATT, CDR2 SNEGSKA (reference sequence).

This clonotype occurred a few times. The J gene is TRBJ1-1, the V gene TRBV5-1; tentatively, D is TRBD1 (6 bases). Germline CDR1 is SGHRS and CDR2 is YFSETQ. V lost 1 base and J lost 4, with 17 bases in between. The CDR3 is 16 residues long. CDR3 amino acids: CASSLSQGRMGTEAFF. The CDR3 region has the DNA TGCGCCAGCAGCTTGTCTCAGGGGAGAATGGGCACTGAAGCTTTCTTT. The full variable domain, rest sourced from reference TRBV5-1 and TRBJ1-1, is KAGVTQTPRYLIKTRGQQVTLSCSPISGHRSVSWYQQTPGQGLQFLFEYFSETQRNKGNFPGRFSGRQFSNSRSEMNVSTLELGDSALYLCASSLSQGRMGTEAFFGQGTRLTVV.

This clonotype has at least ten counts. The V gene is TRBV7-8, the J gene TRBJ2-2, with D unclear. The CDR3 runs 16 residues. V was cut by 2 bases and J by 0 bases, with 10 bases left in between. In germline, CDR1 is SGHVS, CDR2 FQNEAQ. CDR3 region: CASSLFRLANTGELFF. CDR3 nucleotide sequence: TGTGCCAGCAGCTTATTCCGCCTCGCGAACACCGGGGAGCTGTTTTTT.

This clonotype was picked up many times. The chain couples TRBV7-2 to TRBJ2-5; possible D gene TRBD2, 6 bases. Germline CDR1 is SGHTA and CDR2 is FQGNSA. This CDR3 spans 14 amino acids. V was cut by 5 bases and J by 7 bases, with 17 bases left in between. The CDR3 spells CASSELAGRLTQYF. The DNA of the CDR3 is TGTGCCAGCAGCGAACTAGCCGGAAGGTTGACCCAGTACTTC.

For this clonotype: The junction does not match germline at one end; this may be a read error. The chain has TRBV6-1 and TRBJ1-3; TRBD1 agrees at 7 bases. This CDR3 has 15 residues. CDR1 is MNHNS, CDR2 SASEGT, per germline. CDR3 nucleotides: TGTGCCAGCCGCCAGGGGGGAGGGGCTGGAAGCACCATATATTTT. Translation gives CASRQGGGAGSTIYF.

This clonotype turned up a few times. The V call is TRBV3-1, the J call TRBJ2-3; 16 bases are shared with TRBD2. Germline loops: CDR1 LGHDT, CDR2 YNNKEL (reference sequence). With 4 bases clipped from V and 5 bases from J, the junction kept 6 bases outside the gene matches. The CDR3 is 17 residues long. CDR3 loop: CASSPGTSGGARDTQYF. In nucleotides, the CDR3 is TGTGCCAGCAGCCCAGGGACTAGCGGGGGGGCCAGAGATACGCAGTATTTT.

This clonotype was counted a few times. The V call is TRBV28, the J call TRBJ1-5, with a possible D match to TRBD1 (5 bases). The CDR3 contains 17 residues. Germline CDR1 and CDR2: MDHEN and SYDVKM. The germline V and J ends were trimmed by 6 bases and 1 base, with 19 bases remaining between them. CDR3: CASRDGDTGLSNQPQHF. The CDR3, as DNA: TGTGCCAGCAGGGATGGGGATACAGGACTGAGCAATCAGCCCCAGCATTTT.

This clonotype was seen repeatedly, ten times or more. This chain links TRBV3-1 with TRBJ1-3; TRBD1 aligns across 8 bases. V lost 5 bases and J lost 2; bases outside the gene matches: 2. The length of the CDR3 is 14 residues. Germline assignment: CDR1 LGHDT and CDR2 YNNKEL (reference sequence). The CDR3 nucleotides read TGTGCCAGCAGCTCGGACAGGGCTGGAAACACCATATATTTT. Translating it yields CASSSDRAGNTIYF.

This clonotype was counted only a few times. The rearrangement uses TRBV30 and TRBJ2-7, with 8 nucleotides matching TRBD2. Germline V gene data show CDR1 as GTSNPN and CDR2 as SVGIG (reference sequence). V lost 4 bases to trimming and J lost 8 bases; unmatched junction nucleotides: 7. This CDR3 contains 12 residues. The CDR3 is CAWTSGPLKQYF. The CDR3 DNA sequence: TGTGCCTGGACTAGCGGGCCCCTGAAGCAGTACTTC.

This clonotype was observed at least ten times. The chain couples TRBV12-3 or TRBV12-4 to TRBJ1-4, with 8 bases that match TRBD1. With 6 bases clipped from V and 7 bases from J, the junction kept 7 bases outside the gene matches. The CDR3 has 14 residues. The CDR3, as DNA: TGTGCCAGCAGGCTTGGGGGGACAGGTGAAAAACTGTTTTTT. Protein product: CASRLGGTGEKLFF.

This clonotype came up many times. This sequence joins TRBV20-1 and TRBJ2-4, with 7 nucleotides matching TRBD1. This CDR3 spans 14 amino acids. J gave up 5 bases and V 5 bases, and 9 bases lay outside the gene matches. CDR1 and CDR2 (germline): DFQATT, SNEGSKA (reference sequence). The CDR3 spells CSALLRQGQNIQYF. The CDR3 nucleotides are TGCAGTGCTTTACTTAGACAGGGCCAAAACATTCAGTACTTC.

J is TRBJ1-1 and V is TRBV20-1, with 7 bases identical to TRBD1. The V gene's germline CDR1 is DFQATT and CDR2 SNEGSKA (reference sequence). The length of the CDR3 is 13 residues. The ends lost 5 bases at V and 5 bases at J; junction bases unmatched: 8. The CDR3 DNA reads TGCAGTGCTTCCCGGGACAGTTGGACTGAAGCTTTCTTT. Its protein is CSASRDSWTEAFF.

This clonotype was observed many times. The V and J genes are TRBV12-3 or TRBV12-4 and TRBJ2-1, with 8 bases lining up with TRBD1. This CDR3 contains 15 residues. Germline trimming cut 6 bases from V and 3 bases from J; bases unmatched to any gene: 7. CDR3 sequence (DNA): TGTGCCAGCAGAGGGCCGACAGGGGACTACAATGAGCAGTTCTTC. Translating gives CASRGPTGDYNEQFF.

This clonotype was seen a few times. V usage is TRBV5-1 and J usage is TRBJ2-2, with 10 bases matching TRBD1. Germline CDR1 SGHRS, CDR2 YFSETQ. The CDR3 covers 13 residues. V shed 4 bases, J shed 6 bases, and the junction held 0 bases outside the gene matches. The DNA for the CDR3 is TGCGCCAGCAGCGGGACAGGGGCCGGGGAGCTGTTTTTT. Encoded protein: CASSGTGAGELFF.

Worth noting for this clonotype: Possible read error: a much larger clone is one base away. J is TRBJ2-1 and V is TRBV7-9; no clear D gene. Germline V gene lookup returns CDR1 SEHNR and CDR2 FQNEAQ (reference sequence). CDR3 length: 13 residues. In DNA form, the CDR3 reads TGTGCCAGCAGCATTTGGGAAAACAATCAGCAGTTCTTC. Amino acid sequence: CASSIWENNQQFF.